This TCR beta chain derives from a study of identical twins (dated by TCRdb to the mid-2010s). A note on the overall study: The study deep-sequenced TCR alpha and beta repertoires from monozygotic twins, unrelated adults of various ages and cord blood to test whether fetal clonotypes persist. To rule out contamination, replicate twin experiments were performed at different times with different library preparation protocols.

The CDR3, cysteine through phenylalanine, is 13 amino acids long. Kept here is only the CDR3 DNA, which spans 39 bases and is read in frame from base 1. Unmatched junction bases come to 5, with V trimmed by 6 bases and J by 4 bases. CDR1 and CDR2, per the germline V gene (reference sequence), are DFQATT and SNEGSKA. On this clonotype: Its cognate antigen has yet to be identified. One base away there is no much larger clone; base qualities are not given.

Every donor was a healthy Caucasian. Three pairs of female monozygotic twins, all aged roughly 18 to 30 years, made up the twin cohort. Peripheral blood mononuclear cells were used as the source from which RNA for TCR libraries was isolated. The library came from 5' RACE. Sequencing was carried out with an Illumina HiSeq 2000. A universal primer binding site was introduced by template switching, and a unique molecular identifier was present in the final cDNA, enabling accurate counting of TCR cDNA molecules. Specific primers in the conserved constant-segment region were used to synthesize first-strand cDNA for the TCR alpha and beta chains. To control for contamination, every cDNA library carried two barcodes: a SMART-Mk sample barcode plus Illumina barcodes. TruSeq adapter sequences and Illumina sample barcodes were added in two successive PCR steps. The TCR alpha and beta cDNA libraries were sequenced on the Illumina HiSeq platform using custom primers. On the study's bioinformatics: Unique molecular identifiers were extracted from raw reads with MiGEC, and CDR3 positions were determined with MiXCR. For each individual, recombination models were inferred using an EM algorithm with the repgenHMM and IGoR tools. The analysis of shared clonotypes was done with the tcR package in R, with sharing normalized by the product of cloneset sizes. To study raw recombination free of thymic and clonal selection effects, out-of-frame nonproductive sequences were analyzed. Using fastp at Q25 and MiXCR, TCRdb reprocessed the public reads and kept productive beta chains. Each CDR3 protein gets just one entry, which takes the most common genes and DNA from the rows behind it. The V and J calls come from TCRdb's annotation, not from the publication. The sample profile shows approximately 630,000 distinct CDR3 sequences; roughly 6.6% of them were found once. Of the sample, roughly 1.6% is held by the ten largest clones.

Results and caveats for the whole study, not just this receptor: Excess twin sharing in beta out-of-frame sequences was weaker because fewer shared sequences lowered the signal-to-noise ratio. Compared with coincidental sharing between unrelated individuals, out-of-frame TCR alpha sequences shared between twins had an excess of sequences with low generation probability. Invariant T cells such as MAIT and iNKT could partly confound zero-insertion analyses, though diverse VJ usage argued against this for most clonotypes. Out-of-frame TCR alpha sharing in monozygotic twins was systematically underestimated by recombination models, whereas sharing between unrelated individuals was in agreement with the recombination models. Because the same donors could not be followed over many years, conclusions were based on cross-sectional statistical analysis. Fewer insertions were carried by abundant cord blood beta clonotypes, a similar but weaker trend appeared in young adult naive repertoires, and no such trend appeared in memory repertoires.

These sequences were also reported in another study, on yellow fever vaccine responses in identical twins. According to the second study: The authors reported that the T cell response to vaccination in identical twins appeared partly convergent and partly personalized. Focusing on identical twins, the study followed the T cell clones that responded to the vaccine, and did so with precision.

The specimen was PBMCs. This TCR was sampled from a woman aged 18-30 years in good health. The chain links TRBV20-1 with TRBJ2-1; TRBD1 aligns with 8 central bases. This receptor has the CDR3 CSAPGQVYNEQFF. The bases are TGCAGTGCACCGGGACAGGTATACAATGAGCAGTTCTTC.